This TCR beta chain was observed in a study of T cell responses to AZD1222 COVID-19 vaccine. Study-level information: Second-dose intervals of approximately 4 or approximately 12 weeks were pooled.

Libraries were prepared by immunoSEQ multiplex PCR; TCRdb keeps only in-frame clonotypes and omits some of them. The table has some 90,000 clones, 70% to 90% seen once; the top ten hold roughly 15%. About this clone: The antigen remains undetermined.

Broader study findings: Clonal diversity may have been underestimated in mostly white British donors. The breadth and depth of Spike-specific TCRs increased once two AZD1222 doses had been given. After the peak T cell response, and only then, were repertoires sampled.

The sequencing used peripheral blood, collected on day 0 of AZD1222 vaccination. The receptor's source is an adult in good health.

CDR3: CASSMGPRSEKLFF. CDR3 nucleotides: TGTGCCAGTAGTATGGGGCCGCGGTCGGAAAAACTGTTTTTT. This rearrangement joins TRBV19 to TRBJ1-4; D perhaps matches TRBD1 (5 bases). There are 14 residues in the CDR3. Germline V gene sequence: CDR1 LNHDA, CDR2 SQIVND (reference sequence). Trimming cost V 3 bases and J 8 bases, with 13 bases left between them.